The 28 T cell receptor beta chains below were found in one sample sequenced in a study of cytomegalovirus exposure and HLA in healthy donors. The PCR used 60 Vbeta and 13 Jbeta primers. The method was immunoSEQ multiplex PCR; TCRdb's version includes in-frame clones alone and lacks a portion of them. The sample has approximately 150,000 clones, about 80% seen once. The material sequenced was PBMCs. The receptors derive from a man aged 25 to 45 in good health and CMV-seronegative.

The chain links TRBV2 to TRBJ1-5; weak D call: TRBD1 (5 bases). Trimming shortened V by 2 bases and J by 4 bases, and 12 bases separated the two germline ends. Germline CDR1 reads SNHLY; CDR2 reads FYNNEI. The length of the CDR3 is 15 residues. The CDR3 coding sequence is TGTGCCAGCAGTGAAAGGGCAGGGAGGAATCAGCCCCAGCATTTT. This encodes CASSERAGRNQPQHF.

The V gene is TRBV30, the J gene TRBJ1-6, with a possible D match to TRBD1 (6 bases). There are 15 residues in the CDR3. V was trimmed by 4 bases and J by 6 bases, leaving 16 bases between them. Germline CDR1 reads GTSNPN; CDR2 reads SVGIG (reference sequence). The CDR3: CAWIRQDFANSPLHF. Here the CDR3 DNA reads TGTGCCTGGATTAGACAGGATTTTGCTAATTCACCCCTCCACTTT.

The chain carries TRBV10-3 and TRBJ2-4; 7 bases are a match to TRBD2. CDR1 ENHRY and CDR2 SYGVKD come from the germline V gene. The CDR3 is made up of 15 amino acids. Trimming at V came to 0 bases and at J to 7 bases, leaving 6 bases not matched to a gene. The CDR3 here is CAISESQREGNIQYF. CDR3 DNA sequence: TGTGCCATCAGTGAGTCTCAGCGGGAAGGGAACATTCAGTACTTC.

J is TRBJ2-5 and V is TRBV9, with D possibly TRBD2 on 5 matching bases. This CDR3 spans 14 amino acids. V was trimmed by 2 bases and J by 5 bases, leaving 13 bases between them. CDR1 and CDR2 from the germline V gene are SGDLS and YYNGEE. The CDR3 region is CASSVAGSRETQYF. CDR3 DNA sequence: TGTGCCAGCAGCGTCGCGGGTTCGAGGGAGACCCAGTACTTC. Based on the CDR3 plus reference TRBV9 and TRBJ2-5, the full variable domain is DSGVTQTPKHLITATGQRVTLRCSPRSGDLSVYWYQQSLDQGLQFLIQYYNGEERAKGNILERFSAQQFPDLHSELNLSSLELGDSALYFCASSVAGSRETQYFGPGTRLLVL.

The chain uses TRBV27 and TRBJ1-5; D not resolved. CDR3 length: 14 amino acids. V gave up 5 bases and J gave up 8 bases, with 16 bases separating them. The germline V gene encodes CDR1 MNHEY and CDR2 SMNVEV (reference sequence). CDR3: CASSLSPLVKPQHF. CDR3 nucleotides: TGTGCCAGCAGTCTTTCCCCCCTAGTCAAGCCCCAGCATTTT.

The V call is TRBV28, the J call TRBJ2-7, with 9 bases lining up with TRBD1. V gave up 7 bases and J gave up 3 bases; unmatched junction bases: 4. The CDR3 is 13 amino acids. Germline-derived CDR1 and CDR2 are MDHEN and SYDVKM. The chain's CDR3 is CASILDRGYEQYF. The CDR3 bases are TGTGCCAGCATCCTGGACAGGGGCTACGAGCAGTACTTC.

This clone was observed once. This chain connects TRBV5-1 to TRBJ2-3; TRBD1 agrees at 10 bases. The germline CDR1 and CDR2 sequences are SGHRS and YFSETQ. The CDR3 is 14 amino acids. V was pared by 4 bases and J by 3 bases, with 2 bases of the junction left unmatched. This CDR3 reads CASSPDRGTDTQYF. The CDR3 nucleotides are TGCGCCAGCAGCCCGGACAGGGGGACAGATACGCAGTATTTT.

The rearrangement joins TRBV19 to TRBJ1-1, with D possibly being TRBD1 (5 bases). V was trimmed by 1 base and J by 0 bases, leaving 9 bases between them. This CDR3 has 15 residues. Looked up from germline, CDR1 is LNHDA and CDR2 is SQIVND (reference sequence). DNA of the CDR3: TGTGCCAGTAGTATAGGAAGACAGATGAACACTGAAGCTTTCTTT. This translates into CASSIGRQMNTEAFF.

The chain couples TRBV6-6 to TRBJ2-5, with a weak D call TRBD1 (7 bases). V lost 6 bases, J lost 7 bases, and 12 bases lay in between. Looked up from germline, CDR1 is MNHNY and CDR2 is SVGAGI (reference sequence). There are 12 residues in the CDR3. CDR3 nucleotides: TGTGCCAGCAGGGAGGGGGCCGGGACCCAGTACTTC. Its translation is CASREGAGTQYF.

The V gene is TRBV6-5, the J gene TRBJ2-5, with a weak D call TRBD1 (5 bases). The J call may be faulty, since TRBJ2-7 better matches the DNA end. The CDR3 length is 14 residues. Germline loops: CDR1 MNHEY, CDR2 SVGAGI. The CDR3 region is CASSYYRSSYEQYF. CDR3 DNA sequence: TGTGCCAGCAGTTACTACAGGAGCTCCTACGAGCAGTACTTC.

The rearrangement links TRBV11-2 to TRBJ1-6; D is unclear. The CDR3 consists of 15 residues. CDR1 and CDR2 from the germline V gene are SGHAT and FQNNGV. V was clipped by 2 bases and J by 10 bases, with 15 bases between them. CDR3 loop: CASSLSDELLSPLHF. In nucleotides, the CDR3 is TGTGCCAGCAGCTTATCAGACGAACTACTATCACCCCTCCACTTT. Together with reference TRBV11-2 and TRBJ1-6, the CDR3 gives the full variable domain: EAGVAQSPRYKIIEKRQSVAFWCNPISGHATLYWYQQILGQGPKLLIQFQNNGVVDDSQLPKDRFSAERLKGVDSTLKIQPAKLEDSAVYLCASSLSDELLSPLHFGNGTRLTVT.

This chain uses TRBV7-9 with TRBJ2-1; D unclear. V was trimmed by 4 bases and J by 0 bases, leaving 10 bases between them. The CDR3 has 15 amino acids. CDR1 and CDR2 from the germline V gene are SEHNR and FQNEAQ (reference sequence). CDR3 coding DNA: TGTGCCAGCAGCTCCGGTGAGAGCTCCTACAATGAGCAGTTCTTC. Translated: CASSSGESSYNEQFF.

The rearrangement joins TRBV30 to TRBJ1-1, with D tentatively TRBD1 (6 bases). Trimming took 2 bases from V and 2 from J, leaving 12 bases between them. CDR1 GTSNPN and CDR2 SVGIG come from the germline V gene (reference sequence). This CDR3 comprises 14 residues. The CDR3 loop reads CAWSLGQTNTEAFF. The CDR3 coding sequence is TGTGCCTGGAGTCTAGGACAGACTAACACTGAAGCTTTCTTT.

The rearrangement uses TRBV27 and TRBJ2-7; no definite D call. Germline CDR1 and CDR2: MNHEY and SMNVEV (reference sequence). This CDR3 contains 13 residues. Trimming pared 4 bases from V and 0 bases from J, leaving 7 bases between. CDR3 sequence reads: CASSYAGSYEQYF. For the CDR3, the DNA is TGTGCCAGCAGTTATGCCGGCTCCTACGAGCAGTACTTC.

This clone was detected once. V gene TRBV9 combines with J gene TRBJ2-7, with 9 positions matching TRBD1. This CDR3 comprises 15 residues. J lost 2 bases, V lost 4 bases, and 7 bases had no gene match. Germline CDR1 and CDR2: SGDLS and YYNGEE. The CDR3 coding sequence is TGTGCCAGCAGCTCGAGGACAGGGGAGACCTACGAGCAGTACTTC. The encoded protein is CASSSRTGETYEQYF.

The V and J genes are TRBV7-7 and TRBJ2-3, with 8 bases matching TRBD2. Germline lookup yields CDR1 SSHAT and CDR2 FNYEAQ (reference sequence). The V and J ends lost 1 base and 0 bases, in that order; junction bases with no gene match: 3. This CDR3 region has 16 residues. The CDR3 sequence: CASSLGPSGSTDTQYF. DNA for the CDR3: TGTGCCAGCAGCTTAGGTCCTAGCGGGAGCACAGATACGCAGTATTTT.

The rearrangement links TRBV5-8 to TRBJ1-6, with unresolved D. Trimming left V 2 bases short and J 0 bases short, with 15 bases between. Germline V lookup: CDR1 SGHTS, CDR2 YDEGEE. This CDR3 spans 18 amino acids. For the CDR3, the DNA is TGTGCCAGCAGCTTAACTTTCGGACGGGGCTCCTATAATTCACCCCTCCACTTT. Translating gives CASSLTFGRGSYNSPLHF.

V usage is TRBV4-3 and J usage is TRBJ2-5, with TRBD2 matching over 11 bases. The trim removed 2 bases at V and 5 bases at J, leaving 7 bases unmatched. Germline assignment: CDR1 LGHNA and CDR2 YSLEER. This CDR3 has 16 amino acids. The CDR3 bases are TGCGCCAGCAGCCAACCTATAGCGGGGGGGAGGGAGACCCAGTACTTC. Translating gives CASSQPIAGGRETQYF.

V gene TRBV10-1 combines with J gene TRBJ1-3, with 7 bases lining up with TRBD1. V lost 0 bases and J lost 0; bases outside the gene matches: 11. The CDR3 runs 19 residues. Looked up from germline, CDR1 is WNHNN and CDR2 is SYGVQD (reference sequence). The CDR3 DNA reads TGCGCCAGCAGTGAGTCTACGTACCACAGGGGATACTCTGGAAACACCATATATTTT. Residues: CASSESTYHRGYSGNTIYF.

The genes are TRBV9 and TRBJ1-5, with 8 nucleotides matching TRBD1. With 3 bases clipped from V and 5 bases from J, the junction kept 4 bases outside the gene matches. Germline CDR1 SGDLS, CDR2 YYNGEE. This CDR3 comprises 14 residues. CDR3 DNA sequence: TGTGCCAGCAGCGAACAGGGGGGGCATCAGCCCCAGCATTTT. It translates to CASSEQGGHQPQHF.

The J gene is TRBJ1-5, the V gene TRBV19; D is ambiguous. Trimming took off 7 bases at V and 1 base at J, with 11 bases between the two ends. The CDR3 extends over 14 amino acids. Germline loops: CDR1 LNHDA, CDR2 SQIVND (reference sequence). Written as DNA, the CDR3 is TGTGCCAGTAAGTTGCGGGGAAGCAATCAGCCCCAGCATTTT. It translates to CASKLRGSNQPQHF.

The chain links TRBV7-3 to TRBJ2-2, with a weak D call TRBD1 (5 bases). This CDR3 spans 16 amino acids. The V and J ends lost 1 base and 5 bases respectively, with 14 bases between them. Looked up from germline, CDR1 is SGHTA and CDR2 is FQGTGA. The CDR3 reads CASSLIQGGRTGELFF. For the CDR3, the DNA is TGTGCCAGCAGCTTAATCCAGGGTGGTAGGACCGGGGAGCTGTTTTTT.

The CDR3 loop reads CASSFLTGEAFF. The DNA of the CDR3 is TGTGCCAGCAGCTTCCTGACAGGGGAAGCTTTCTTT. This chain joins TRBV7-9 and TRBJ1-1; 7 bases agree with TRBD1. J lost 8 bases, V lost 3 bases, and 3 bases had no gene match. This CDR3 comprises 12 residues. The germline CDR1 and CDR2 sequences are SEHNR and FQNEAQ (reference sequence).

This clone was seen more than once but under ten times. This chain joins TRBV9 and TRBJ1-6; TRBD1 agrees at 8 bases. Germline V gene data show CDR1 as SGDLS and CDR2 as YYNGEE. Trimming at V came to 4 bases and at J to 10 bases, leaving 10 bases not matched to a gene. This CDR3 contains 15 residues. CDR3 region: CASSTIDRGVSPLHF. In nucleotides, the CDR3 is TGTGCCAGCAGCACTATAGACAGGGGTGTATCACCCCTCCACTTT.

The chain combines TRBV6-5 with TRBJ1-6, with 9 bases lining up with TRBD1. The V gene end was trimmed by 6 bases and the J gene end by 7 bases; junction bases not matched to a gene: 4. This CDR3 comprises 14 residues. Germline V gene data show CDR1 as MNHEY and CDR2 as SVGAGI. CDR3 DNA: TGTGCCAGCAGCATGGACAGGGGAAATTCACCCCTCCACTTT. Translation: CASSMDRGNSPLHF.

The rearrangement joins TRBV5-4 to TRBJ2-3; 8 bases line up with TRBD1. V was pared by 4 bases and J by 8 bases, with 18 bases of the junction left unmatched. Germline V lookup: CDR1 SGHNT, CDR2 YYREEE (reference sequence). The CDR3 covers 17 residues. As DNA, the CDR3 is TGTGCCAGCAGCCATGACAGGGGACGCGCCGTGGGAGGTACGCAGTATTTT. Its translation: CASSHDRGRAVGGTQYF.

The rearrangement uses TRBV28 and TRBJ2-7; the match to TRBD2 covers 8 bases. The CDR3 runs to 16 residues. The germline V gene encodes CDR1 MDHEN and CDR2 SYDVKM. With 3 bases clipped from V and 3 bases from J, the junction kept 10 bases outside the gene matches. The CDR3 DNA is TGTGCCAGCAGTTTGCGGGAAGCGGGAGTGGGCTACGAGCAGTACTTC. Protein: CASSLREAGVGYEQYF.

This clone was detected a few times. This chain connects TRBV7-9 to TRBJ2-1; D perhaps matches TRBD2 (5 bases). The germline V gene encodes CDR1 SEHNR and CDR2 FQNEAQ (reference sequence). CDR3 size: 17 residues. V was trimmed by 5 bases and J by 2 bases, leaving 19 bases between them. CDR3 residues: CASSRIILDAAYNEQFF. The CDR3 DNA reads TGTGCCAGCAGCCGAATCATACTAGACGCCGCCTACAATGAGCAGTTCTTC.